The present T cell receptor beta chain was sequenced within a study of tumor-infiltrating lymphocytes in primary liver carcinoma. Study background: Stage T1-T3 N0M0 and a size of 4.2 to 10 cm characterized the tumors.

Researchers generated TCR beta cDNA from 500 ng of total RNA, relying on a constant-region primer. ARM-PCR, slightly modified, supplied the TCR beta libraries through three nested multiplex PCR rounds. PCR rounds one and two used TRBV1-TRBV30 forward primers with a C-beta reverse primer for 10 cycles each. TCRdb fed the multiplex PCR reads into MiXCR, producing one record per CDR3 protein. The sample lists tens of thousands of distinct CDR3 sequences; approximately 77% were seen once. This clonotype was counted ten times or more. Unsorted bulk tissue of about 20-32 mg yielded co-extracted RNA and DNA. Germline values: CDR1 SEHNR, CDR2 FQNEAQ (reference sequence). Unmatched junction bases numbered 1, after V lost 0 bases and J lost 8 bases. CDR3 length: 14 residues.

Sequencing was performed on liver tumor tissue from sampling region 1. Subset here: tumor region T1, superior pole. The clonotype originates from a middle-aged man with primary liver carcinoma and hepatitis B virus infection. The chain uses TRBV7-9 and TRBJ2-1; 10 bases line up with TRBD2. The CDR3, as DNA: TGTGCCAGCAGCTTAGCTCTAGCGGGAGATGAGCAGTTCTTC. Amino acids: CASSLALAGDEQFF.